The present entry profiles one T cell receptor beta chain with its context. The record originates from a study of blood T cell repertoires in COVID-19. This CDR3 is built from 14 residues. The V end lost 8 bases, the J end lost 0 bases, and 14 bases lay between the germline ends. Per the germline V gene, CDR1 is WSHSY and CDR2 is SAAADI. Here immunoSEQ multiplex PCR was the method, and the copy in TCRdb shows in-frame clones only, minus some. Altogether about 150,000 clones are present, more than 80% being singletons, with the ten largest covering 15%. Sequences were obtained from peripheral blood. The V and J genes are TRBV10-2 and TRBJ2-7, with a tentative D call TRBD2 (7 bases). This TCR derives from a woman in her thirties or forties with acute or convalescent COVID-19. CDR3 coding DNA: TGCGCCAGCGGCCCCGGGGGGCCCTCCTACGAGCAGTACTTC. This sequence encodes CASGPGGPSYEQYF.